One and the same sample provided the 5 T cell receptor beta chains below, sequenced in a study of a mutant IDH1 vaccine in newly diagnosed glioma. Time point noted: week 23, last vaccination. Every vaccination contained 300 ug of the mutant IDH1 20-mer peptide and was paired with topical imiquimod. The antigens of these receptors remain unknown. Profiling relied on immunoSEQ multiplex PCR, and the TCRdb table lists in-frame clones only, not all of them. The data show 20,000 to 25,000 clones, more than 75% seen once. Sequencing was performed on PBMCs, taken from a glioma patient whose treatment included an IDH1 peptide vaccine. The receptors here all came from a man under 40 with glioma.

J is TRBJ2-7 and V is TRBV7-2; D is uncertain. The CDR3 covers 16 residues. Germline-derived CDR1 and CDR2 are SGHTA and FQGNSA. V was shortened by 4 bases and J by 3 bases, with 19 bases between the two germline ends. This chain's CDR3 is CASSSTEEIHYYEQYF. DNA for the CDR3: TGTGCCAGCAGCTCAACTGAGGAGATCCACTACTACGAGCAGTACTTC.

This rearrangement joins TRBV5-5 to TRBJ1-2, with a weak D call TRBD1 (5 bases). Germline V gene data show CDR1 as SGHKS and CDR2 as YYEKEE (reference sequence). The length of the CDR3 is 14 residues. V gave up 4 bases and J gave up 6 bases, with 16 bases separating them. CDR3 DNA: TGTGCCAGCAGCAAAAAAGGGGCCCTTCATGGCTACACCTTC. Encoded protein: CASSKKGALHGYTF.

The chain employs TRBV11-2 and TRBJ2-5; 10 nucleotides match TRBD2. CDR1 is SGHAT and CDR2 is FQNNGV in the germline V gene. The CDR3 contains 14 residues. V lost 5 bases, J lost 5 bases, and 5 bases stayed unmatched. This chain's CDR3 is CASSNLAGAETQYF. Written as DNA, the CDR3 is TGTGCCAGCAGCAATCTAGCGGGAGCTGAGACCCAGTACTTC.

This clone was counted between two and nine times. The CDR3 region is CASSLSPTRGNEQYF. CDR3 in DNA: TGTGCCAGCAGCCTAAGCCCCACCCGCGGGAACGAGCAGTACTTC. The chain links TRBV4-2 to TRBJ2-7, with D possibly TRBD2 on 6 matching bases. The CDR3 runs 15 residues. With 4 bases removed from V and 5 bases from J, the gap between germline ends came to 18 bases. The germline V gene encodes CDR1 LGHNA and CDR2 YNFKEQ.

This clone was found once. CDR3 nucleotides: TGTGCCAGCAGCCAAGAGTCTGAGGGAGTACCCACCGGGGAGCTGTTTTTT. Translating gives CASSQESEGVPTGELFF. The chain uses TRBV4-2 and TRBJ2-2; the D gene is possibly TRBD2 (5 bases). Germline V CDR1 and CDR2: LGHNA, YNFKEQ. This CDR3 contains 17 residues. V was shortened by 0 bases and J by 4 bases, with 15 bases between the two germline ends.